The clone carrying this T cell receptor (beta chain) was observed a single time. Its antigen is not known. CDR1 and CDR2 (germline): SEHNR, FQNEAQ (reference sequence). The CDR3 is 13 residues long. V lost 4 bases to trimming and J lost 2 bases, with 9 bases between them. The sort gate was single viable CD3+CD4+CD8-CD45RO+ cells for memory CD4+ T cells. Serum IgG to CMV pp150, pp28, p38 and p52 defined serostatus. These data originate in a study of memory CD4+ T cells and cytomegalovirus serostatus. Background on the study: This sample comes from healthy Belgian adults, several CMV seropositive, 24 seronegative.

Study observations and caveats: Median bootstrapped AUC for CMV status was about 0.95 originally, 0.75 to 0.91 US-trained.

Clones were read by immunoSEQ multiplex PCR, and TCRdb kept only the in-frame ones, dropping some. The table includes some 59,000 clones, around 86% detected once. The sample consisted of memory CD4+ T cells from blood. The chain links TRBV7-9 to TRBJ2-7; D gene ambiguous. The sequence came from an adult in good health and CMV-seronegative. CDR3: CASSSSPTYEQYF. CDR3 coding DNA: TGTGCCAGCAGCTCCTCACCTACCTACGAGCAGTACTTC.